Listed below are T cell receptor beta chains from one sample, sequenced in a study of graft-versus-host responses after intestinal transplantation. Only in-frame clones appear in the TCRdb table, and some are missing; sequencing was by immunoSEQ multiplex PCR. The sample consists of about 16,000 clones, 75% to 85% of them appearing once. The source material was ileum tissue, sampled about 86 weeks after intestinal transplantation. The receptor source for this set is a human patient who received an intestinal transplant, so some T cells may come from the graft donor. The CDR3 runs from the conserved cysteine through the conserved F or W. The D gene is left open where the match is weak. Where a row states a size, it is once, few, many or the class of an expanded clone; other rows omit it.

v_gene: TRBV7-9; d_gene: .; j_gene: TRBJ1-3; abundance: few; CDR3aa: CASSLGYTTNTIYF; CDR3nt: TGTGCCAGCAGCTTAGGGTACACGACAAACACCATATATTTT
v_gene: TRBV30; d_gene: TRBD1; j_gene: TRBJ2-7; abundance: .; CDR3aa: CAWSTGTGPYEQYF; CDR3nt: TGTGCCTGGAGTACCGGGACAGGGCCCTACGAGCAGTACTTC
v_gene: TRBV5-8; d_gene: .; j_gene: TRBJ2-6; abundance: .; CDR3aa: CASSLTGSGANVLTF; CDR3nt: TGTGCCAGCAGCTTGACAGGCTCTGGGGCCAACGTCCTGACTTTC
v_gene: TRBV6-1; d_gene: TRBD1; j_gene: TRBJ1-6; abundance: few; CDR3aa: CASRVARAGGKPLHF; CDR3nt: TGTGCCAGCAGAGTAGCCAGGGCAGGGGGGAAACCCCTCCACTTT
v_gene: TRBV28; d_gene: .; j_gene: TRBJ1-1; abundance: .; CDR3aa: CASSPQYTEAFF; CDR3nt: TGTGCCAGCAGTCCACAATACACTGAAGCTTTCTTT
v_gene: TRBV9; d_gene: .; j_gene: TRBJ2-1; abundance: once; CDR3aa: CASSVMGGGGRRYNEQFF; CDR3nt: TGTGCCAGCAGCGTAATGGGTGGGGGCGGAAGGAGGTACAATGAGCAGTTCTTC
v_gene: TRBV5-4; d_gene: .; j_gene: TRBJ2-7; abundance: few; CDR3aa: CASSARVIGEQYF; CDR3nt: TGTGCCAGCAGCGCGAGAGTAATTGGCGAGCAGTACTTC
v_gene: TRBV27; d_gene: TRBD1; j_gene: TRBJ1-5; abundance: .; CDR3aa: CASGMGTDGGQPQHF; CDR3nt: TGTGCCAGCGGCATGGGGACAGATGGAGGTCAGCCCCAGCATTTT
v_gene: TRBV2; d_gene: TRBD1; j_gene: TRBJ1-5; abundance: .; CDR3aa: CASREDRMQPQHF; CDR3nt: TGTGCCAGCAGGGAGGACAGGATGCAGCCCCAGCATTTT
v_gene: TRBV19; d_gene: .; j_gene: TRBJ1-1; abundance: .; CDR3aa: CASSKPQDGNTEAFF; CDR3nt: TGTGCCAGTAGTAAGCCCCAGGACGGGAACACTGAAGCTTTCTTT
v_gene: TRBV2; d_gene: .; j_gene: TRBJ1-5; abundance: .; CDR3aa: CASRYDSNSNQPQHF; CDR3nt: TGTGCCAGCAGATACGACAGCAATAGCAATCAGCCCCAGCATTTT
v_gene: TRBV5-4; d_gene: TRBD1; j_gene: TRBJ1-1; abundance: once; CDR3aa: CASSFTGGWTEAFF; CDR3nt: TGTGCCAGCAGCTTTACAGGGGGGTGGACTGAAGCTTTCTTT
v_gene: TRBV10-3; d_gene: .; j_gene: TRBJ2-6; abundance: .; CDR3aa: CAISAHSGLANVLTF; CDR3nt: TGTGCCATCAGTGCACACAGCGGGCTGGCCAACGTCCTGACTTTC
v_gene: TRBV7-8; d_gene: TRBD1; j_gene: TRBJ2-7; abundance: .; CDR3aa: CASSPLTGATYEQYF; CDR3nt: TGTGCCAGCAGCCCCTTGACAGGGGCTACCTACGAGCAGTACTTC
v_gene: TRBV5-6; d_gene: .; j_gene: TRBJ2-3; abundance: .; CDR3aa: CASSFDRQAWRTQYF; CDR3nt: TGTGCCAGCAGCTTCGACCGCCAAGCATGGCGTACGCAGTATTTT
v_gene: TRBV27; d_gene: .; j_gene: TRBJ1-3; abundance: few; CDR3aa: CASSSNSAGNTIYF; CDR3nt: TGTGCCAGCAGTTCCAACTCAGCTGGAAACACCATATATTTT
v_gene: TRBV7-2; d_gene: .; j_gene: TRBJ2-1; abundance: .; CDR3aa: CASSGGASYNEQFF; CDR3nt: TGTGCCAGCAGCGGGGGGGCTTCCTACAATGAGCAGTTCTTC
v_gene: TRBV4-1; d_gene: .; j_gene: TRBJ1-5; abundance: once; CDR3aa: CASSQLSGDNQPQHF; CDR3nt: TGCGCCAGCAGCCAATTATCTGGGGACAATCAGCCCCAGCATTTT
v_gene: TRBV18; d_gene: .; j_gene: TRBJ1-2; abundance: .; CDR3aa: CASSPPNWDSANYGYTF; CDR3nt: TGTGCCAGCTCACCACCGAATTGGGATAGTGCTAACTATGGCTACACCTTC
v_gene: TRBV4-1; d_gene: .; j_gene: TRBJ1-3; abundance: .; CDR3aa: CASSQDRGQLSGNTIYF; CDR3nt: TGCGCCAGCAGCCAAGATCGGGGTCAACTGTCTGGAAACACCATATATTTT
v_gene: TRBV5-4; d_gene: TRBD2; j_gene: TRBJ2-7; abundance: .; CDR3aa: CASSEGLAGYEQYF; CDR3nt: TGTGCCAGCAGCGAGGGACTAGCGGGGTACGAGCAGTACTTC
v_gene: TRBV6-5; d_gene: .; j_gene: TRBJ1-2; abundance: .; CDR3aa: CASRLGQTLNYGYTF; CDR3nt: TGTGCCAGCAGACTCGGACAGACCCTAAACTATGGCTACACCTTC
v_gene: TRBV4-1; d_gene: .; j_gene: TRBJ2-7; abundance: .; CDR3aa: CASSQEGGALGEQYF; CDR3nt: TGCGCCAGCAGCCAAGAAGGGGGGGCCCTAGGCGAGCAGTACTTC
v_gene: TRBV6-6; d_gene: TRBD1; j_gene: TRBJ1-5; abundance: .; CDR3aa: CASSPDRGDNQPQHF; CDR3nt: TGTGCCAGCAGTCCGGACAGGGGGGACAATCAGCCCCAGCATTTT
v_gene: TRBV6-6; d_gene: TRBD2; j_gene: TRBJ2-3; abundance: .; CDR3aa: CASSSSGGAADTQYF; CDR3nt: TGTGCCAGCAGTTCTAGCGGGGGGGCAGCGGATACGCAGTATTTT
v_gene: TRBV4-2; d_gene: .; j_gene: TRBJ1-2; abundance: .; CDR3aa: CASSPPEGGEWRGYTF; CDR3nt: TGTGCCAGCAGCCCTCCAGAGGGCGGGGAGTGGCGTGGCTACACCTTC
v_gene: TRBV30; d_gene: TRBD1; j_gene: TRBJ1-4; abundance: .; CDR3aa: CAWSPGQITNEKLFF; CDR3nt: TGTGCCTGGAGCCCGGGACAGATCACTAATGAAAAACTGTTTTTT
v_gene: TRBV23-1; d_gene: .; j_gene: TRBJ2-7; abundance: .; CDR3aa: CASTSQGFSYEQYF; CDR3nt: TGCGCCAGCACCTCTCAGGGGTTCTCCTACGAGCAGTACTTC
v_gene: TRBV9; d_gene: TRBD2; j_gene: TRBJ2-1; abundance: .; CDR3aa: CASSAEGLAAYNEQFF; CDR3nt: TGTGCCAGCAGCGCCGAAGGACTAGCGGCCTACAATGAGCAGTTCTTC
v_gene: TRBV9; d_gene: TRBD1; j_gene: TRBJ2-7; abundance: once; CDR3aa: CASSVATGGGYEQYF; CDR3nt: TGTGCCAGCAGCGTAGCTACAGGGGGCGGGTACGAGCAGTACTTC
v_gene: TRBV7-8; d_gene: .; j_gene: TRBJ2-1; abundance: .; CDR3aa: CASSLAREWGSEQFF; CDR3nt: TGTGCCAGCAGCTTAGCTAGGGAGTGGGGGAGTGAGCAGTTCTTC
v_gene: TRBV2; d_gene: .; j_gene: TRBJ1-5; abundance: few; CDR3aa: CASSENRVQPQHF; CDR3nt: TGTGCCAGCAGTGAAAACAGGGTGCAGCCCCAGCATTTT
v_gene: TRBV5-8; d_gene: .; j_gene: TRBJ2-3; abundance: .; CDR3aa: CASSHYSRTDTQYF; CDR3nt: TGTGCCAGCAGCCACTACTCCCGCACAGATACGCAGTATTTT
v_gene: TRBV7-3; d_gene: TRBD1; j_gene: TRBJ2-1; abundance: .; CDR3aa: CASSPDGQGHNEQFF; CDR3nt: TGTGCCAGCAGCCCAGACGGACAGGGCCACAATGAGCAGTTCTTC
v_gene: TRBV4-2; d_gene: .; j_gene: TRBJ1-2; abundance: .; CDR3aa: CASSQEAITGAHGYTF; CDR3nt: TGTGCCAGCAGCCAAGAGGCCATAACGGGGGCCCACGGCTACACCTTC
v_gene: TRBV2; d_gene: .; j_gene: TRBJ1-6; abundance: .; CDR3aa: CASSEVGGNSPLHF; CDR3nt: TGTGCCAGTAGTGAAGTGGGGGGCAATTCACCCCTCCACTTT
v_gene: TRBV5-4; d_gene: .; j_gene: TRBJ1-1; abundance: .; CDR3aa: CASSLVPGREVLNTEAFF; CDR3nt: TGTGCCAGCAGCTTGGTTCCGGGGAGGGAGGTGTTGAACACTGAAGCTTTCTTT
v_gene: TRBV25-1; d_gene: .; j_gene: TRBJ2-6; abundance: .; CDR3aa: CASSERATGANVLTF; CDR3nt: TGTGCCAGCAGTGAAAGGGCAACTGGGGCCAACGTCCTGACTTTC
v_gene: TRBV2; d_gene: .; j_gene: TRBJ1-2; abundance: few; CDR3aa: CASSVQVGNGYTF; CDR3nt: TGTGCCAGCAGTGTACAGGTGGGAAACGGCTACACCTTC
v_gene: TRBV7-9; d_gene: TRBD1; j_gene: TRBJ1-1; abundance: .; CDR3aa: CASSSGGNTEAFF; CDR3nt: TGTGCCAGCAGCTCAGGGGGAAACACTGAAGCTTTCTTT
v_gene: TRBV15; d_gene: .; j_gene: TRBJ2-5; abundance: .; CDR3aa: CATSRDPTGWETQYF; CDR3nt: TGTGCCACCAGCAGAGATCCGACAGGCTGGGAGACCCAGTACTTC
v_gene: TRBV7-8; d_gene: .; j_gene: TRBJ1-5; abundance: once; CDR3aa: CASSTPDGDQPQHF; CDR3nt: TGTGCCAGCAGCACCCCAGACGGGGATCAGCCCCAGCATTTT